This T cell receptor beta chain comes out of a study of OX40 agonist ivuxolimab in advanced cancers. This clone came up a few times. The target antigen is unknown. General study results and limits: On average, CD8+ T cells showed a greater number of expanded clones than CD4+.

CDR3 length: 15 residues. Per germline, CDR1 MRHNA and CDR2 SNTAGT. Trimming pared 5 bases from V and 1 base from J, leaving 11 bases between. The protocol was immunoSEQ multiplex PCR, while the TCRdb copy is restricted to in-frame clones and leaves out a portion. The repertoire has 20,000 or so clones, about 86% of them found once; the top ten carry approximately 23%. This chain connects TRBV6-4 to TRBJ2-2, with D perhaps matching TRBD1 (6 bases). Sequences were derived from CD4+ or CD8+ T cells sorted from blood, sampled in a trial of the OX40 agonist ivuxolimab. This TCR was recovered from an adult with an advanced solid tumor such as melanoma, head and neck, liver or kidney cancer. CDR3 residues: CASSSGTQNTGELFF. CDR3 bases: TGTGCCAGCAGTTCCGGGACACAGAACACCGGGGAGCTGTTTTTT.